Shown below are 30 T cell receptor beta chains from a single sample sequenced in a study of CD4 and CD8 cells across lung adenocarcinoma regions. TCRdb re-derived calls from the PCR reads in MiXCR, one entry per CDR3 protein. Among 9,000 to 15,000 distinct CDR3 sequences listed, 53% were seen once. Sequencing was performed on CD8+ T cells from the center of a lung tumor. The source of these receptors is a female donor with lung adenocarcinoma. The CD4 and CD8 labels of this study may be unreliable.

At least ten counts were recorded for this clonotype. V and J are TRBV4-1 and TRBJ2-5; D tentatively reads TRBD1 or TRBD2 (5 bases each). The DNA end is a closer match to TRBJ2-7, so the J assignment may be wrong. The CDR3 covers 13 residues. Germline CDR1 and CDR2: MGHRA and YSYEKL. CDR3 nucleotides: TGCGCCAGCAGCCAAGTCCCAGGGAGCGAGCAGTACTTC. This gives the protein CASSQVPGSEQYF.

This clonotype came up many times. V gene TRBV10-1 combines with J gene TRBJ2-7; maybe TRBD1 (6 bases). CDR3 length: 15 amino acids. Germline V lookup: CDR1 WNHNN, CDR2 SYGVQD (reference sequence). Trimming removed 6 bases at V and 0 bases at J, with 15 bases between. CDR3: CASSPNRGGSYEQYF. The CDR3 DNA reads as TGCGCCAGCAGCCCTAATCGAGGGGGCTCCTACGAGCAGTACTTC.

The chain uses TRBV6-5 and TRBJ2-2, with D uncertain. CDR3 length: 15 amino acids. Germline values: CDR1 MNHEY, CDR2 SVGAGI. V shed 2 bases and J shed 0 bases, with 7 bases lying between them. The CDR3 is CASSYARTNTGELFF. As DNA, the CDR3 is TGTGCCAGCAGTTACGCACGGACGAACACCGGGGAGCTGTTTTTT.

The chain carries TRBV6-5 and TRBJ2-2; 8 nucleotides agree with TRBD1. Judging by the DNA end, TRBJ2-3 fits better; the J call may be wrong. The CDR3 has 17 amino acids. CDR1 is MNHEY, CDR2 SVGAGI, per germline. CDR3 nucleotides: TGTGCCAGCAGTTACTCCCTTAGACAGGGGAGCACCGGGGAGCAGTATTTT. This codes for CASSYSLRQGSTGEQYF.

The chain couples TRBV10-2 to TRBJ2-4; D may correspond to TRBD1 or TRBD2 (5 bases each). The ends were cut back, 6 bases at V and 12 bases at J, with 21 bases in the middle. The CDR3 has 14 residues. Germline loops: CDR1 WSHSY, CDR2 SAAADI. CDR3 sequence: CASRGVRAKNTQYF. CDR3 nucleotides: TGCGCCAGCAGGGGGGTGAGGGCGAAGAATACTCAGTACTTC.

V is TRBV6-1 and J is TRBJ2-1; D might be TRBD1 or TRBD2, each matching 5 bases. Trimming pared 10 bases from V and 6 bases from J, leaving 13 bases between. This CDR3 has 12 amino acids. CDR1 MNHNS and CDR2 SASEGT come from the germline V gene. Here the CDR3 DNA reads TGTGCCACCTGGGACGGCTTCAATGAGCAGTTCTTC. It is translated as CATWDGFNEQFF.

V and J are TRBV4-2 and TRBJ2-5, with a tentative D call TRBD1 (6 bases). This CDR3 contains 14 residues. Trimming cost V 4 bases and J 2 bases, with 11 bases left between them. Per the germline V gene, CDR1 is LGHNA and CDR2 is YNFKEQ. The CDR3 loop reads CASSRGQSQETQYF. The CDR3 DNA sequence: TGTGCCAGCAGCCGCGGACAGTCTCAAGAGACCCAGTACTTC.

The gene calls are TRBV12-3 or TRBV12-4 and TRBJ2-3; the D is unclear. Trimming removed 6 bases at V and 5 bases at J, with 15 bases between. The CDR3 spans 14 residues. In nucleotides, the CDR3 is TGTGCCAGCAGCCAGGCCCGCAGCCAAGATACGCAGTATTTT. Amino acids: CASSQARSQDTQYF.

With respect to this clonotype: The final CDR3 position lacks the conserved phenylalanine or tryptophan, pointing to a likely read error. The limits of the CDR3 on the DNA are not certain, so only TCRdb's listed CDR3 is given. V gene TRBV6-1 combines with J gene TRBJ2-5; no check of the table's D call, TRBD1, against the DNA was made. The CDR3 totals 23 residues, both ends included. Germline loops: CDR1 MNHNS, CDR2 SASEGT. CDR3 loop: CASSRNWQAQVARHPPLSLRLSL.

This clonotype ranks as medium-sized (0.01 to 0.1%). The rearrangement links TRBV10-1 to TRBJ1-2; D gene ambiguous. The V gene's germline CDR1 is WNHNN and CDR2 SYGVQD (reference sequence). This CDR3 has 11 residues. V gave up 5 bases and J gave up 13 bases, with 14 bases separating them. The CDR3 loop is CASSPNGRVTF. DNA for the CDR3: TGCGCCAGCAGTCCCAACGGCCGGGTCACCTTC.

This clonotype is labeled medium-sized. The rearrangement uses TRBV7-6 and TRBJ2-5, with a weak D call TRBD2 (5 bases). The CDR3 is 13 amino acids. Trimming shortened V by 4 bases and J by 5 bases, and 11 bases separated the two germline ends. CDR1 and CDR2 (germline): SGHVS, FNYEAQ. For the CDR3, the DNA is TGTGCCAGCAGCTCTAGCTCGCTGGAGACCCAGTACTTC. Its protein product is CASSSSSLETQYF.

A few counts support this clonotype. The chain combines TRBV10-3 with TRBJ1-5; TRBD1 matches at 9 bases. The CDR3 spans 13 residues. Germline V gene sequence: CDR1 ENHRY, CDR2 SYGVKD. V shed 10 bases, J shed 7 bases, and the junction held 8 bases outside the gene matches. The CDR3 coding sequence is TGTGCCACCAGGACAGGGGCGGGACAGCCCCAGCATTTT. It is translated as CATRTGAGQPQHF.

The J gene is TRBJ2-5, the V gene TRBV6-1; 7 bases align to TRBD1. V gave up 5 bases and J gave up 11 bases; unmatched junction bases: 20. In germline, CDR1 is MNHNS, CDR2 SASEGT. The CDR3 consists of 16 residues. CDR3 in DNA: TGTGCCAGCAGTCCTAGGGGGCACCGAACCACAGATACGCAGTACTTC. This gives the protein CASSPRGHRTTDTQYF.

The chain uses TRBV6-1 and TRBJ2-7; D gene ambiguous. V was pared by 2 bases and J by 5 bases, with 10 bases between. There are 13 residues in the CDR3. Per the germline V gene, CDR1 is MNHNS and CDR2 is SASEGT. CDR3 loop: CASSEIRKDEQYF. CDR3 DNA: TGTGCCAGCAGTGAAATTCGGAAGGACGAGCAGTACTTC.

This clonotype was counted a single time. The chain has TRBV6-1 and TRBJ2-4, with 14 bases identical to TRBD2. Germline V gene lookup returns CDR1 MNHNS and CDR2 SASEGT. Trimming cost V 6 bases and J 0 bases; bases outside gene matches: 10. The CDR3 covers 19 residues. CDR3 amino acids: CASRPTSGRGGGAKNIQYF. CDR3 nucleotide sequence: TGTGCCAGCAGGCCGACTAGCGGGAGGGGTGGGGGAGCCAAAAACATTCAGTACTTC.

The rearrangement joins TRBV20-1 to TRBJ2-1; 7 positions match TRBD2. The V segment lost 3 bases and the J segment 2 bases; nucleotides outside the gene matches: 4. This CDR3 comprises 14 residues. The germline V gene has CDR1 DFQATT and CDR2 SNEGSKA (reference sequence). The CDR3 nucleotides are TGCAGTGCTAGGGAGGGAGGGGCCTACAATGAGCAGTTCTTC. It translates to CSAREGGAYNEQFF.

The chain carries TRBV6-1 and TRBJ2-1; 7 bases are a match to TRBD2. V gave up 4 bases and J gave up 7 bases; unmatched junction bases: 10. The length of the CDR3 is 15 residues. CDR1 is MNHNS and CDR2 is SASEGT in the germline V gene. The CDR3 region is CASSASPGGVNEQFF. CDR3 coding DNA: TGTGCCAGCAGTGCCTCTCCGGGAGGAGTAAATGAGCAGTTCTTC.

This clonotype was seen a few times. The rearrangement links TRBV6-5 to TRBJ2-3, with D uncertain. Germline V CDR1 and CDR2: MNHEY, SVGAGI. V was trimmed by 0 bases and J by 6 bases, leaving 4 bases between them. The CDR3 runs 12 residues. CDR3 coding DNA: TGTGCCAGCAGTTACTCCCGGGATACGCAGTATTTT. This gives the protein CASSYSRDTQYF.

The rearrangement joins TRBV10-1 to TRBJ2-1, with 10 bases aligning to TRBD2. J lost 5 bases, V lost 0 bases, and 4 bases had no gene match. This CDR3 is built from 16 residues. Germline CDR1 WNHNN, CDR2 SYGVQD (reference sequence). Here the CDR3 reads CASSESLAGENNEQFF. CDR3 nucleotides: TGCGCCAGCAGTGAGTCTCTAGCGGGAGAGAACAATGAGCAGTTCTTC.

A note on this clonotype: A much larger clone differs by one base, so this may be a read error. The V and J genes are TRBV10-2 and TRBJ2-7; TRBD1 matches at 8 bases. Losses at the gene ends were 9 bases for V and 7 bases for J; bases not matched to a gene: 14. From germline, CDR1 is WSHSY and CDR2 SAAADI. This CDR3 region has 14 residues. This chain's CDR3 is CARSMSTGGMEQYF. The CDR3 DNA sequence: TGCGCCAGAAGTATGAGTACAGGGGGGATGGAGCAGTACTTC.

J is TRBJ2-3 and V is TRBV6-5; tentatively, D is TRBD2 (6 bases). V lost 5 bases to trimming and J lost 4 bases, with 13 bases between them. This CDR3 is built from 14 residues. The germline gives CDR1 MNHEY, CDR2 SVGAGI. The CDR3 DNA sequence: TGTGCCAGCAGTCTAGCGTGTAACCCAGATACGCAGTATTTT. Translation: CASSLACNPDTQYF.

The chain uses TRBV27 and TRBJ2-1, with D unclear. V lost 3 bases, J lost 7 bases, and 7 bases lay in between. The CDR3 has 12 amino acids. The germline gives CDR1 MNHEY, CDR2 SMNVEV (reference sequence). CDR3 in DNA: TGTGCCAGCAGTTTCATAGGTAATGAGCAGTTCTTC. Protein product: CASSFIGNEQFF.

The chain uses TRBV5-1 and TRBJ2-5, with D unclear. The DNA end favors TRBJ2-7, so the J call may be wrong. CDR1 is SGHRS, CDR2 YFSETQ, per germline. This CDR3 has 12 amino acids. CDR3 coding DNA: TGCGCCAGCAGCTCGGGCAGCTACGAGCAGTACTTC. Its protein product is CASSSGSYEQYF.

V usage is TRBV10-3 and J usage is TRBJ1-2; D gene unclear. The germline V and J ends were trimmed by 7 bases and 2 bases, with 8 bases remaining between them. The CDR3 spans 12 residues. CDR1 and CDR2 (germline): ENHRY, SYGVKD. The CDR3 loop reads CAIKSTNYGYTF. CDR3 bases: TGTGCCATCAAATCAACCAACTATGGCTACACCTTC.

J is TRBJ2-1 and V is TRBV7-3; 14 bases map to TRBD2. The CDR3 covers 19 residues. V shed 5 bases and J 7 bases; nucleotides not matched to a gene: 16. CDR1 SGHTA and CDR2 FQGTGA come from the germline V gene. The CDR3 DNA sequence: TGTGCCAGCAGCCGCAGAGGGACTAGCGGGAGTGGATCTGGTAATGAGCAGTTCTTC. Translating it yields CASSRRGTSGSGSGNEQFF.

This clonotype was seen at least ten times. The gene calls are TRBV6-1 and TRBJ2-1, with 13 bases aligning to TRBD2. CDR1 and CDR2 (germline): MNHNS, SASEGT. Germline trimming cut 3 bases from V and 8 bases from J; bases unmatched to any gene: 4. This CDR3 has 15 residues. The CDR3 loop reads CASSETSGGSDEQFF. As DNA, the CDR3 is TGTGCCAGCAGTGAGACTAGCGGGGGGAGCGATGAGCAGTTCTTC.

This clonotype came up many times. This chain joins TRBV6-1 and TRBJ1-6; D gene ambiguous. CDR3 size: 13 residues. The germline V gene has CDR1 MNHNS and CDR2 SASEGT. V gave up 1 base and J gave up 10 bases, with 8 bases separating them. CDR3 bases: TGTGCCAGCAGTGAAGACCTTAACTCACCCCTCCACTTT. Its translation is CASSEDLNSPLHF.

A note on this clonotype: One end of the junction varies from germline; a read error may be responsible. The chain links TRBV6-1 to TRBJ2-2; 15 bases map to TRBD2. Per germline, CDR1 MNHNS and CDR2 SASEGT. This CDR3 has 17 amino acids. For the CDR3, the DNA is TGTGCCAGTAGTCGAGGACTAGCGGGGGGGAACACCGAGGAGCTGTATTTT. It yields the protein CASSRGLAGGNTEELYF.

The rearrangement links TRBV6-4 to TRBJ2-3; D might be TRBD1 or TRBD2, each matching 5 bases. This CDR3 contains 15 residues. CDR1 is MRHNA, CDR2 SNTAGT, per germline. V was trimmed by 0 bases and J by 1 base, leaving 8 bases between them. CDR3 nucleotides: TGTGCCAGCAGTGACTCTAGGGGAGGCACAGATACGCAGTATTTT. Translated, it gives CASSDSRGGTDTQYF.

The chain uses TRBV6-5 and TRBJ2-1; the D is unclear. Between the trimmed V and J ends, which lost 2 bases and 5 bases, there was a span of 10 bases. The CDR3 spans 14 residues. Looked up from germline, CDR1 is MNHEY and CDR2 is SVGAGI. The CDR3 loop is CASSYIGGNNEQFF. In DNA, the CDR3 is TGTGCCAGCAGTTACATTGGCGGAAACAATGAGCAGTTCTTC.